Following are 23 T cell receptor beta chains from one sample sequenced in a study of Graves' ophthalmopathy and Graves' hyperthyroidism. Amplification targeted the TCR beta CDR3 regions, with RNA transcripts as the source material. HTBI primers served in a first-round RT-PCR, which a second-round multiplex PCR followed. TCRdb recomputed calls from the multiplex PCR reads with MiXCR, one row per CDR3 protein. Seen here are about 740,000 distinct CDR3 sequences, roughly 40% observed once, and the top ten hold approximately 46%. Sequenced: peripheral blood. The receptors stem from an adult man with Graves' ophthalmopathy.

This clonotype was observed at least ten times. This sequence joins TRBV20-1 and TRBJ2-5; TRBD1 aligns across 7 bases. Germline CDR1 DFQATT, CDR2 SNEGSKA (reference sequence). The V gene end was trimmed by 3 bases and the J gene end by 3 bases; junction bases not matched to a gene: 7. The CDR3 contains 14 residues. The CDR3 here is CSARGTEAKETQYF. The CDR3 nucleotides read TGCAGTGCTAGGGGGACAGAAGCGAAAGAGACCCAGTACTTC.

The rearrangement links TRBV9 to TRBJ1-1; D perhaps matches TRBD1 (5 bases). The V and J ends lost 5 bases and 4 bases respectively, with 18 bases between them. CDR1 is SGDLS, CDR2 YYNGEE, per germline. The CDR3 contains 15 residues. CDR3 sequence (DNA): TGTGCCAGCAGTCCTGGAGGGGTAGGCCTCACTGAAGCTTTCTTT. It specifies CASSPGGVGLTEAFF.

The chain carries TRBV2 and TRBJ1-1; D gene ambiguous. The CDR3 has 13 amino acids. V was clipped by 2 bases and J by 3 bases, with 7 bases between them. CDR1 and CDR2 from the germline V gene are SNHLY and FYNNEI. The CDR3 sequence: CASSEWVDTEAFF. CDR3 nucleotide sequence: TGTGCCAGCAGTGAATGGGTAGACACTGAAGCTTTCTTT.

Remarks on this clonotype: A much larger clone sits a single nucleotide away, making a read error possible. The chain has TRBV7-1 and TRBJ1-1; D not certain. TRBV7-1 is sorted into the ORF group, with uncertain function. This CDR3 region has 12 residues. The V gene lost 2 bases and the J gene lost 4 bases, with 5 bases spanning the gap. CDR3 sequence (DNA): TGTGCCAGCAGCTCACGACCCACTGAAGCTTTCTTT. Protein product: CASSSRPTEAFF.

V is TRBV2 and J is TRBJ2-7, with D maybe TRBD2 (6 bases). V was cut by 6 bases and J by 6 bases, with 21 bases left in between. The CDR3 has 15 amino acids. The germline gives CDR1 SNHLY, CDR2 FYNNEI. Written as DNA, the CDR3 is TGTGCCAGCAGGGCCAGAGGATGGAGGGTCGGCGAGCAGTACTTC. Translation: CASRARGWRVGEQYF.

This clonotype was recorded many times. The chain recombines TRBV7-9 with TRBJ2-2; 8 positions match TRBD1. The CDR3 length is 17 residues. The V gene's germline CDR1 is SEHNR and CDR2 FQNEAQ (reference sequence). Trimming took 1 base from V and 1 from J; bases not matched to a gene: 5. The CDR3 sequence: CASSLGGGQGNTGELFF. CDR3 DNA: TGTGCCAGCAGCTTAGGCGGCGGACAGGGGAACACCGGGGAGCTGTTTTTT. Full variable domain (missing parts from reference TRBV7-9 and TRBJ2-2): DTGVSQNPRHKITKRGQNVTFRCDPISEHNRLYWYRQTLGQGPEFLTYFQNEAQLEKSRLLSDRFSAERPKGSFSTLEIQRTEQGDSAMYLCASSLGGGQGNTGELFFGEGSRLTVL.

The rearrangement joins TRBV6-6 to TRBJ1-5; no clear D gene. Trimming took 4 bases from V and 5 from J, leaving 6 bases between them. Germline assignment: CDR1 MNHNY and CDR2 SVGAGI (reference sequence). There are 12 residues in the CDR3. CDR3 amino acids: CASSLIDQPQHF. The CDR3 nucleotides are TGTGCCAGCAGTTTGATTGATCAGCCCCAGCATTTT.

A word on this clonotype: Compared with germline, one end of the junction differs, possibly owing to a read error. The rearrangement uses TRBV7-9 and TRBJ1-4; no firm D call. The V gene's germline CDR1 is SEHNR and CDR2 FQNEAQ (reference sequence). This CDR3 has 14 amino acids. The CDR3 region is CASSPSVTNEKLFF. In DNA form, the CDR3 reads TGCGCCAGCAGCCCAAGTGTGACTAATGAAAAACTGTTTTTT.

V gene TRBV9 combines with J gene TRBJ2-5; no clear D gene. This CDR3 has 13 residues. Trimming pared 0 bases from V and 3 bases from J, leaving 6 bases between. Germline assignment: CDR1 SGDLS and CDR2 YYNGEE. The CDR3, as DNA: TGTGCCAGCAGCGTAGAGACGAAAGAGACCCAGTACTTC. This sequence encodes CASSVETKETQYF.

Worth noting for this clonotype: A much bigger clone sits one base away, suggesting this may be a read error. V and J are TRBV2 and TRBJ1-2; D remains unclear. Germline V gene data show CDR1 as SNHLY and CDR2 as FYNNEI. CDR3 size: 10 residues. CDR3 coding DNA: TGTGCCAGCAGTGAGAGGAGAGACGCCTTC. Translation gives CASSERRDAF.

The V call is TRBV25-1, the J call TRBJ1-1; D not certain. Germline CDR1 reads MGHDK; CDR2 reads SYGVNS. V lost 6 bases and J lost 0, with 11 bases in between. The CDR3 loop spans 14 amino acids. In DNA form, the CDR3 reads TGTGCCAGCAGCGCGCGCGGGGTGAACACTGAAGCTTTCTTT. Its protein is CASSARGVNTEAFF.

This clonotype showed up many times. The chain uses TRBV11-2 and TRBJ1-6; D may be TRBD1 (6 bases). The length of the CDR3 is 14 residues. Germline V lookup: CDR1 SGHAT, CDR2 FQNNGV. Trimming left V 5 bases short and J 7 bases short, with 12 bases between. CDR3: CASSLRTVNSPLHF. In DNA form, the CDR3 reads TGTGCCAGCAGCCTCAGGACAGTCAATTCACCCCTCCACTTT. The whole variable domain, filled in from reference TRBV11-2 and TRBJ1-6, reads EAGVAQSPRYKIIEKRQSVAFWCNPISGHATLYWYQQILGQGPKLLIQFQNNGVVDDSQLPKDRFSAERLKGVDSTLKIQPAKLEDSAVYLCASSLRTVNSPLHFGNGTRLTVT.

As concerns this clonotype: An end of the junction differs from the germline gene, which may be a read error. The CDR3, as DNA: TGTGCCAGCATTGAAGGAAGGGGCCTAGCTTACGAGCAGTACTTC. Amino acids: CASIEGRGLAYEQYF. V gene TRBV2 combines with J gene TRBJ2-7; D may match TRBD1 or TRBD2 (5 bases each). This CDR3 contains 15 residues. From germline, CDR1 is SNHLY and CDR2 FYNNEI.

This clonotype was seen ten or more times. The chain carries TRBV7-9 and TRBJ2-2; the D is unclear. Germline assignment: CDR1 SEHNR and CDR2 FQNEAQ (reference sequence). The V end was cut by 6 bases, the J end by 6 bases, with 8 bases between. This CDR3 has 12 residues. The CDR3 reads CASSGGSGELFF. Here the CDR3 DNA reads TGTGCCAGCAGTGGTGGATCCGGGGAGCTGTTTTTT. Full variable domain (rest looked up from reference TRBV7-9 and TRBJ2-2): DTGVSQNPRHKITKRGQNVTFRCDPISEHNRLYWYRQTLGQGPEFLTYFQNEAQLEKSRLLSDRFSAERPKGSFSTLEIQRTEQGDSAMYLCASSGGSGELFFGEGSRLTVL.

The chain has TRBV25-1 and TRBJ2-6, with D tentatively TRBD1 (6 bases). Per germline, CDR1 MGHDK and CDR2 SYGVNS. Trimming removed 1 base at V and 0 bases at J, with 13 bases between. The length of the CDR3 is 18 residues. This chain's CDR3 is CASSESLRGGSGANVLTF. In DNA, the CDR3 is TGTGCCAGCAGTGAATCCCTCCGAGGGGGCTCTGGGGCCAACGTCCTGACTTTC.

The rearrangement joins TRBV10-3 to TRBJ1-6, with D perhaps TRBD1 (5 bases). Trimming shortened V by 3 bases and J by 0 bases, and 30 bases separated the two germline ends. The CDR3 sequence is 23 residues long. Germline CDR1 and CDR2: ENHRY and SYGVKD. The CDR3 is CAISDLSHRQIFTSLSYNSPLHF. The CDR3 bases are TGTGCCATCAGTGATCTGTCCCACCGACAGATATTTACCAGCCTCTCCTATAATTCACCCCTCCACTTT.

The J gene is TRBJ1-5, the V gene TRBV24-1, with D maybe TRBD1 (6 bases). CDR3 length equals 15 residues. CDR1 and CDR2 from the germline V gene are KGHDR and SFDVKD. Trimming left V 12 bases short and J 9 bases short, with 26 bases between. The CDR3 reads CAWSKGGQSNRPQHF. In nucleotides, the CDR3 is TGTGCCTGGAGTAAAGGAGGACAGTCGAATAGGCCCCAGCATTTT.

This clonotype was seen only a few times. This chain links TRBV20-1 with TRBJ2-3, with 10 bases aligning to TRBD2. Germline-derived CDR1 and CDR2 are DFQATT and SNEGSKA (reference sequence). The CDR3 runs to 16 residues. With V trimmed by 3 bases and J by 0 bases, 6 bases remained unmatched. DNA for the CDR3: TGCAGTGCTAGCTCCTCACTAGCGGGGAGCACAGATACGCAGTATTTT. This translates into CSASSSLAGSTDTQYF.

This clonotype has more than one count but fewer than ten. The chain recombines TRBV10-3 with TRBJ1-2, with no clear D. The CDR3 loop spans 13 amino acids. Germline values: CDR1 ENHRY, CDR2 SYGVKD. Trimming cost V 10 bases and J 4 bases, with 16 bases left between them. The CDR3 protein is CATETEPSYGYTF. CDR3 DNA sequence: TGTGCCACCGAGACGGAGCCAAGCTATGGCTACACCTTC.

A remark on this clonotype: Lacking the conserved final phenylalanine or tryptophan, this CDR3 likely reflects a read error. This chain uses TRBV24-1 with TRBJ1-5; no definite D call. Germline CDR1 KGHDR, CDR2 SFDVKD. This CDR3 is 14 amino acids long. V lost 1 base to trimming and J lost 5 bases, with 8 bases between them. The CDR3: CATSDFRGYQPQHL. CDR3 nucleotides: TGTGCCACCAGTGATTTTCGGGGATATCAGCCCCAGCATCTT.

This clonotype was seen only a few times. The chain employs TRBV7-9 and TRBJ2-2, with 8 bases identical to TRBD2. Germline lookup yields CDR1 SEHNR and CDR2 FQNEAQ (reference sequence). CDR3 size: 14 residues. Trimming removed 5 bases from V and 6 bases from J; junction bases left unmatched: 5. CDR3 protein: CASSPLAGPGELFF. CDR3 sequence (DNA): TGTGCCAGCAGCCCCCTAGCGGGTCCCGGGGAGCTGTTTTTT.

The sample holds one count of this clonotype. DNA of the CDR3: TGCAGTGCTAGAGATCGGCACAGTCCCAGCTCCTATAATTCACCCCTCCACTTT. Translating gives CSARDRHSPSSYNSPLHF. The rearrangement uses TRBV20-1 and TRBJ1-6; D call uncertain. The length of the CDR3 is 18 residues. Germline V gene sequence: CDR1 DFQATT, CDR2 SNEGSKA (reference sequence). Trimming stripped 0 bases from V and 0 bases from J, with 15 bases between.

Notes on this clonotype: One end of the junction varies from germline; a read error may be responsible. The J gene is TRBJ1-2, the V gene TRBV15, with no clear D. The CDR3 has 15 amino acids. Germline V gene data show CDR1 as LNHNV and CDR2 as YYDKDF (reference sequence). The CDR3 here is CASSPRRPSRYGYTF. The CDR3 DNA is TGTGCCAGCAGCCCCAGGAGGCCAAGTCGCTATGGCTACACCTTC. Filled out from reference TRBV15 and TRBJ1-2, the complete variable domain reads DAMVIQNPRYQVTQFGKPVTLSCSQTLNHNVMYWYQQKSSQAPKLLFHYYDKDFNNEADTPDNFQSRRPNTSFCFLDIRSPGLGDTAMYLCASSPRRPSRYGYTFGSGTRLTVV.